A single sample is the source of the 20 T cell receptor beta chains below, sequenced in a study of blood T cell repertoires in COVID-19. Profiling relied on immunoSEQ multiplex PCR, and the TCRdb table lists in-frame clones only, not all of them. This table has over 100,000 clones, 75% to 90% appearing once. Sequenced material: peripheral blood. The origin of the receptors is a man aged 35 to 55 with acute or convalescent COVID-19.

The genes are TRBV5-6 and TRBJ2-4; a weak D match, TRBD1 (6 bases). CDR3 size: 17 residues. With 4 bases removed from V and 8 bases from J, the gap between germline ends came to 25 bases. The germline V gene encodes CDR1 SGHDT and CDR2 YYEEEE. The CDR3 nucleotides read TGTGCCAGCAGCGCCCTTGGGACCCCAGGGGTAAGGGACATTCAGTACTTC. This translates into CASSALGTPGVRDIQYF.

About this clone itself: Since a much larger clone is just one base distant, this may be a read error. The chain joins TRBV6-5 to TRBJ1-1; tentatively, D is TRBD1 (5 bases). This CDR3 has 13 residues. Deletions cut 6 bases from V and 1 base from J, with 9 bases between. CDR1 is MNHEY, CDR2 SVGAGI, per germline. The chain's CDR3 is CASSPGQNTEAFF. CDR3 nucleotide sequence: TGTGCCAGCAGCCCCGGACAGAACACTGAAGCTTTCTTT.

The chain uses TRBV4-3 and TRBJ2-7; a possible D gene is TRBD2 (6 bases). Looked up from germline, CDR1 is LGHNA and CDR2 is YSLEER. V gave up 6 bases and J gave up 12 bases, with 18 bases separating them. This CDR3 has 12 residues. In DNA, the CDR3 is TGCGCCAGCAGTTTGGAGGGAGGCCCCCCGTACTTC. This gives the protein CASSLEGGPPYF.

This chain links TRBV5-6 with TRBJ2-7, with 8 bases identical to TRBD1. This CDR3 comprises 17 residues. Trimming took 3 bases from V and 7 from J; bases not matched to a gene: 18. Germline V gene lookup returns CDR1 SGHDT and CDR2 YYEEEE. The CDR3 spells CASSSVWGRTGRGEQYF. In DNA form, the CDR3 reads TGTGCCAGCAGCTCCGTGTGGGGGAGGACAGGGAGAGGGGAGCAGTACTTC.

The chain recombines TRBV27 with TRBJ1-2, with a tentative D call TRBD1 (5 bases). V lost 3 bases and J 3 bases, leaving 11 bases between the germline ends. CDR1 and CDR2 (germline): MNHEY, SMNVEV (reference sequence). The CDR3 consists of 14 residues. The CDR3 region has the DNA TGTGCCAGCAGTTTGCAGGGATCCGACTATGGCTACACCTTC. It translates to CASSLQGSDYGYTF.

This chain's CDR3 is CATSSGTSMAEAFF. The CDR3 DNA reads TGTGCCACCAGTAGCGGCACTTCGATGGCTGAAGCTTTCTTT. The genes are TRBV24-1 and TRBJ1-1; D is undetermined. From germline, CDR1 is KGHDR and CDR2 SFDVKD. V lost 6 bases to trimming and J lost 6 bases, with 16 bases between them. This CDR3 has 14 amino acids.

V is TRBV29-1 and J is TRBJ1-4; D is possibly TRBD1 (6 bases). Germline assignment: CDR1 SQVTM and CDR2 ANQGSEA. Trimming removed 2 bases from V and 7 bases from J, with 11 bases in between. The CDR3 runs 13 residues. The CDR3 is CSVETGWGEKLFF. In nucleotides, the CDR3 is TGCAGCGTTGAAACAGGGTGGGGTGAAAAACTGTTTTTT.

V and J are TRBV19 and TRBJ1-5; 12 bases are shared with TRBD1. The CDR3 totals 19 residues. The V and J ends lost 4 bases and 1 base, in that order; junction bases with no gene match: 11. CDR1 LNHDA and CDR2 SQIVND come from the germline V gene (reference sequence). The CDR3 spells CASSRMPGQGAWSNQPQHF. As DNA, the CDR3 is TGTGCCAGTAGTAGGATGCCGGGACAGGGGGCTTGGAGCAATCAGCCCCAGCATTTT. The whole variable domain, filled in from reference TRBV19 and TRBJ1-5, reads DGGITQSPKYLFRKEGQNVTLSCEQNLNHDAMYWYRQDPGQGLRLIYYSQIVNDFQKGDIAEGYSVSREKKESFPLTVTSAQKNPTAFYLCASSRMPGQGAWSNQPQHFGDGTRLSIL.

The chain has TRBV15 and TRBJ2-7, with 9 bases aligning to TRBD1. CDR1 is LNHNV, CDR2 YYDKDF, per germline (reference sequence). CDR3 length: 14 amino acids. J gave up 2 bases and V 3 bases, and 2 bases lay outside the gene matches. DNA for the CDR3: TGTGCCACCAGCAGGGGACAGGGCCCCTACGAGCAGTACTTC. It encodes CATSRGQGPYEQYF.

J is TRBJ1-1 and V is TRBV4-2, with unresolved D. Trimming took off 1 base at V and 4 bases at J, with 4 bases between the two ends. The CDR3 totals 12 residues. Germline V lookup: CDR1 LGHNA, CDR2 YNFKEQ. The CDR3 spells CASSQGLTEAFF. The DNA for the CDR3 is TGTGCCAGCAGCCAAGGTCTCACTGAAGCTTTCTTT.

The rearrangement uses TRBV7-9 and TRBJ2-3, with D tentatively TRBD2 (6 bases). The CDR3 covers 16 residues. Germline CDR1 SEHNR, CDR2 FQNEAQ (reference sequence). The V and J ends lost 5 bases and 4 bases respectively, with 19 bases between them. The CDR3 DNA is TGTGCCAGCAGCCCCGCCGGGGCGGGATTCTCAGATACGCAGTATTTT. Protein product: CASSPAGAGFSDTQYF.

As DNA, the CDR3 is TGCAGCGTTAAGGAAACACAGGGGGCCTCTGAAAATGAGCAGTTCTTC. It specifies CSVKETQGASENEQFF. The chain carries TRBV29-1 and TRBJ2-1, with TRBD1 matching over 9 bases. The CDR3 has 16 amino acids. The J segment lost 7 bases and the V segment lost 5 bases, leaving 15 bases of the junction unmatched. The germline V gene has CDR1 SQVTM and CDR2 ANQGSEA.

The CDR3 nucleotides are TGTGCCTGGAGTCCTCAGGTCACCGGGGAGCTGTTTTTT. Its protein product is CAWSPQVTGELFF. The rearrangement links TRBV30 to TRBJ2-2; D is unresolved. Germline V gene sequence: CDR1 GTSNPN, CDR2 SVGIG (reference sequence). This CDR3 is built from 13 residues. The V gene lost 2 bases and the J gene lost 4 bases, with 8 bases spanning the gap. Full variable domain (rest looked up from reference TRBV30 and TRBJ2-2): SQTIHQWPATLVQPVGSPLSLECTVEGTSNPNLYWYRQAAGRGLQLLFYSVGIGQISSEVPQNLSASRPQDRQFILSSKKLLLSDSGFYLCAWSPQVTGELFFGEGSRLTVL.

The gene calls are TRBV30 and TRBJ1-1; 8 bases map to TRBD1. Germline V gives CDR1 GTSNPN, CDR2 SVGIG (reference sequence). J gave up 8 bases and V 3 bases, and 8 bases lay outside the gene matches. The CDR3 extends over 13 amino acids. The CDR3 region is CAWRGDRTKEAFF. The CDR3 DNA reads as TGTGCCTGGAGAGGGGACAGGACCAAAGAAGCTTTCTTT. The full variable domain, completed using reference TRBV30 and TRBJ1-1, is SQTIHQWPATLVQPVGSPLSLECTVEGTSNPNLYWYRQAAGRGLQLLFYSVGIGQISSEVPQNLSASRPQDRQFILSSKKLLLSDSGFYLCAWRGDRTKEAFFGQGTRLTVV.

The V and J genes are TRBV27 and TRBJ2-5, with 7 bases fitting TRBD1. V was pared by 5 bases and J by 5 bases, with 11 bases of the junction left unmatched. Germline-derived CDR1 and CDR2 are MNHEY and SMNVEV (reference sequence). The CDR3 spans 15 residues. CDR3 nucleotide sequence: TGTGCCAGCAGTCCACAACAGGGGATAGGGGAGACCCAGTACTTC. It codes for CASSPQQGIGETQYF.

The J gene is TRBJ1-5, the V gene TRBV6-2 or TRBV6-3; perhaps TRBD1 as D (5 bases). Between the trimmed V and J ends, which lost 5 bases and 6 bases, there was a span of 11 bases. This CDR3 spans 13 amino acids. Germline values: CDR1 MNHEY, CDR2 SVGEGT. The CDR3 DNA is TGTGCCAGCAGTACCAGAGACAGTCAGCCCCAGCATTTT. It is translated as CASSTRDSQPQHF.

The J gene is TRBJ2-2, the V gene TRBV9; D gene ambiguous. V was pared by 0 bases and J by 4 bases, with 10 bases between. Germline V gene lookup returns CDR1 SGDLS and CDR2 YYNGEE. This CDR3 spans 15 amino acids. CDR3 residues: CASSVAGTPTGELFF. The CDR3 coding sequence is TGTGCCAGCAGCGTAGCTGGCACCCCCACCGGGGAGCTGTTTTTT.

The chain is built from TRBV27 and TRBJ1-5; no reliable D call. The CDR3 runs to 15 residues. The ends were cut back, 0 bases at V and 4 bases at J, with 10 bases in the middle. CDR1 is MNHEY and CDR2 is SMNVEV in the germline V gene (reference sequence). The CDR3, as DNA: TGTGCCAGCAGTTTATCTGGGCAGGCTAATCAGCCCCAGCATTTT. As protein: CASSLSGQANQPQHF.

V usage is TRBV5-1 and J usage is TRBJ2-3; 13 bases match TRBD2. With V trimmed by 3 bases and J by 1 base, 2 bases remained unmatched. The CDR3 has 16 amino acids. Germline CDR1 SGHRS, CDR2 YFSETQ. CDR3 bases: TGCGCCAGCAGCTCGACTAGCGGGGGGCGCACAGATACGCAGTATTTT. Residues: CASSSTSGGRTDTQYF.

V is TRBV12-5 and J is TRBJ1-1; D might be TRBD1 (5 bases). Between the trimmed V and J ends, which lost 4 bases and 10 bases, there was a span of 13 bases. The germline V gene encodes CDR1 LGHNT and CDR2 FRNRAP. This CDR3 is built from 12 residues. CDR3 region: CASGYPPGVAFF. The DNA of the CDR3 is TGTGCTAGTGGTTACCCTCCGGGGGTAGCTTTCTTT.